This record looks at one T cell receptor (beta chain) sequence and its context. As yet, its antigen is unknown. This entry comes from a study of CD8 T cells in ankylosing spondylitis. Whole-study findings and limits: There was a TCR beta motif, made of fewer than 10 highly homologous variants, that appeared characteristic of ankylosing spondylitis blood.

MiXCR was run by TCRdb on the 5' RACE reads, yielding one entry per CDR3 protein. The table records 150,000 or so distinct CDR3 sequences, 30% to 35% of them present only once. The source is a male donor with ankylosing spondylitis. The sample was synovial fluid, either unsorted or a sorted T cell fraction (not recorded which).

The CDR3 nucleotides are TGTGCCAGCAGTTCCTCCGGGGGGGGGGCGAGGACTGAAGCTTTCTTT. It encodes CASSSSGGGARTEAFF. This chain connects TRBV28 to TRBJ1-1, with a possible D match to TRBD1 (6 bases). The V gene lost 4 bases and the J gene lost 5 bases, with 20 bases spanning the gap. CDR1 MDHEN and CDR2 SYDVKM come from the germline V gene. This CDR3 is 16 amino acids long.